Listed below are T cell receptor beta chains from one sample, sequenced in a study of blood T cells in healthy people across ages. Each CDR3 protein gets one entry after TCRdb re-called the 5' RACE reads with MiXCR. The repertoire holds around 1,900,000 distinct CDR3 sequences, with roughly 43% as singletons. Specimen: blood. The source is a human donor in good health. Each CDR3 is given with its conserved first and last residue. The D gene is left open where the match is weak. Rows give clone size only sometimes, using once, few, many, or a class for an expanded clone.

abundance	v_gene	j_gene	d_gene	CDR3aa	CDR3nt
NA	TRBV27	TRBJ2-5	NA	CASSLAGEGAKTQYF	TGTGCCAGCAGTCTCGCGGGGGAGGGGGCAAAGACCCAGTACTTC
NA	TRBV5-1	TRBJ1-2	TRBD1	CAGGLLQGNYGYTF	TGCGCCGGCGGCCTACTACAGGGGAACTATGGCTACACCTTC
NA	TRBV7-9	TRBJ1-4	NA	CASSPGAGAIEKLFF	TGTGCCAGCAGCCCAGGCGCAGGAGCGATCGAAAAACTGTTTTTT
NA	TRBV10-3	TRBJ1-1	NA	CAISESATLTTEAFF	TGTGCCATCAGTGAGTCGGCCACTCTAACGACTGAAGCTTTCTTT
NA	TRBV7-8	TRBJ2-1	NA	CASSFRLGSYNEQFF	TGTGCCAGCAGCTTTAGGTTGGGCTCCTACAATGAGCAGTTCTTC
many	TRBV6-1	TRBJ2-5	TRBD2	CASSDGGAQETQYF	TGTGCCAGCAGTGACGGGGGGGCCCAAGAGACCCAGTACTTC
NA	TRBV24-1	TRBJ2-3	NA	CATSEGASYTDTQYF	TGTGCCACCAGTGAAGGGGCCTCTTACACAGATACGCAGTATTTT
NA	TRBV4-1	TRBJ2-5	NA	CASSQVLADTYNKQYF	TGCGCCAGCAGCCAAGTGTTGGCAGATACCTACAATAAGCAGTACTTC
NA	TRBV7-2	TRBJ2-1	NA	CASSLMARGSNEQFF	TGTGCCAGCAGCTTAATGGCGCGGGGCAGTAATGAGCAGTTCTTC
few	TRBV28	TRBJ2-3	NA	CAIGGSTDMQYF	TGTGCCATTGGGGGGAGCACAGATATGCAGTATTTT
few	TRBV12-3/TRBV12-4	TRBJ2-5	NA	CASSLVAAGSRGWETQYF	TGTGCCAGCAGTTTAGTGGCGGCGGGGTCTCGCGGGTGGGAGACCCAGTACTTC
NA	TRBV9	TRBJ1-2	TRBD1	CASTKSGTGGFGYTF	TGTGCCAGCACCAAGTCCGGGACAGGGGGCTTTGGCTACACCTTC
few	TRBV28	TRBJ2-6	NA	CASTESLPGANVLTF	TGTGCCAGCACCGAAAGCCTTCCAGGGGCCAACGTCCTGACTTTC
few	TRBV13	TRBJ2-7	TRBD1	CASSFRGLPHEQYF	TGTGCCAGCAGCTTCAGGGGGCTTCCCCACGAGCAGTACTTC
NA	TRBV7-9	TRBJ2-3	TRBD2	CASSPTLADITDTQYF	TGTGCCAGCAGCCCTACACTAGCGGACATCACAGATACGCAGTATTTT
few	TRBV12-3/TRBV12-4	TRBJ2-7	NA	CASATKGGYEQYF	TGTGCCAGCGCTACCAAAGGGGGATACGAGCAGTACTTC
NA	TRBV15	TRBJ2-7	NA	CATSRGLEVAEQYF	TGTGCCACCAGCAGAGGCCTGGAGGTGGCCGAGCAGTACTTC
NA	TRBV11-2	TRBJ2-1	NA	CASSPRGPPFNNEQFF	TGCGCCAGCAGCCCGCGCGGGCCGCCTTTTAACAATGAGCAGTTCTTC
NA	TRBV4-1	TRBJ2-7	NA	CASSHQPPRSDYEQYF	TGCGCCAGCAGCCATCAGCCCCCCAGGTCAGACTACGAGCAGTACTTC
NA	TRBV25-1	TRBJ2-7	NA	CASSESGCYEQYF	TGTGCCAGCAGTGAATCCGGGTGTTACGAGCAGTACTTT
NA	TRBV7-2	TRBJ2-5	TRBD1	CASSRIRGQETQYF	TGTGCCAGCAGCAGAATCAGGGGGCAAGAGACCCAGTACTTC
NA	TRBV9	TRBJ2-1	NA	CASSPPSGLSYNEQFF	TGTGCCAGCAGCCCACCAAGCGGGCTCTCCTACAATGAGCAGTTCTTC
many	TRBV11-1	TRBJ2-1	NA	CASSSGRYNEQFF	TGTGCCAGCAGCTCGGGACGCTACAATGAGCAGTTCTTC
NA	TRBV24-1	TRBJ1-2	NA	CATSDLGGLDGYTF	TGTGCCACCAGTGATTTAGGAGGGCTCGATGGCTACACCTTC
NA	TRBV9	TRBJ1-4	NA	CASSASGSVEEKLFF	TGTGCCAGCAGCGCCAGCGGTAGCGTGGAGGAAAAACTGTTTTTT
few	TRBV6-5	TRBJ2-1	NA	CASSSGPGAGNEQFF	TGTGCCAGCAGTTCTGGACCAGGGGCCGGGAATGAGCAGTTCTTC
many	TRBV13	TRBJ2-7	NA	CASSPRVESYEQYF	TGTGCCAGCAGCCCCAGGGTAGAGTCCTACGAGCAGTACTTC
many	TRBV12-3/TRBV12-4	TRBJ1-5	NA	CASKGPGEWQPQHF	TGTGCCAGCAAGGGTCCGGGGGAATGGCAGCCCCAGCATTTT
NA	TRBV9	TRBJ2-7	NA	CASSVEGGPTYEQYF	TGTGCCAGCAGCGTAGAAGGGGGGCCTACCTACGAGCAGTACTTC
few	TRBV9	TRBJ2-2	TRBD2	CASSLAGGRTGELFF	TGTGCCAGCAGCTTAGCGGGGGGGCGAACCGGGGAGCTGTTTTTT
few	TRBV5-1	TRBJ2-7	TRBD1	CASSQTQGLSSYEQYF	TGCGCCAGCAGCCAAACACAGGGGCTGAGCTCCTACGAGCAGTACTTC
NA	TRBV6-6	TRBJ1-4	NA	CASRRSRGLFF	TGTGCCAGCAGGCGATCCAGGGGACTGTTTTTT
few	TRBV2	TRBJ1-1	TRBD1	CASGKQGAFEAFF	TGTGCCAGCGGGAAACAGGGGGCTTTTGAAGCTTTCTTT
NA	TRBV2	TRBJ2-3	TRBD1	CASSDPRTGIERNTQYF	TGTGCCAGCAGTGACCCAAGGACAGGGATAGAGAGAAATACGCAGTATTTT
NA	TRBV6-6	TRBJ1-4	NA	CASTNREGTNEKLFF	TGTGCCAGCACTAATCGGGAGGGAACTAATGAAAAACTGTTTTTT
few	TRBV20-1	TRBJ1-2	TRBD1	CSAIPDRENGYTF	TGCAGTGCTATTCCCGACAGGGAAAATGGCTACACCTTC
once	TRBV6-2/TRBV6-3	TRBJ1-1	NA	CASSYSPTFGLSNTEAFF	TGTGCCAGCAGTTACTCCCCCACATTCGGGTTGTCGAACACTGAAGCTTTCTTT
NA	TRBV12-3/TRBV12-4	TRBJ1-1	TRBD1	CASSGQAPNTEAFF	TGTGCCAGCAGCGGACAGGCTCCTAACACTGAAGCTTTCTTT
NA	TRBV6-5	TRBJ2-7	TRBD1	CASSYVRTGRSYEQYF	TGTGCCAGCAGTTACGTGAGGACAGGTCGCTCCTACGAGCAGTACTTC
NA	TRBV7-6	TRBJ2-5	TRBD2	CASSTPGLGETQYF	TGTGCCAGCAGCACGCCGGGACTAGGGGAGACCCAGTACTTC
NA	TRBV6-5	TRBJ2-7	NA	CATGDFTYEQYF	TGTGCCACTGGGGACTTCACCTACGAGCAGTACTTC
few	TRBV7-9	TRBJ2-3	TRBD2	CASSPPSGRNLDTQYF	TGTGCCAGCAGCCCACCGAGCGGGAGAAACTTAGATACGCAGTATTTT
few	TRBV7-9	TRBJ1-2	NA	CASSFFPNGQNLYGYTF	TGTGCCAGCAGCTTTTTTCCTAACGGGCAGAATCTATATGGCTACACCTTC
few	TRBV7-6	TRBJ1-5	TRBD1	CASSSNRGLQPQHF	TGTGCCAGCAGCAGCAACAGGGGTTTACAGCCCCAGCATTTT
few	TRBV20-1	TRBJ2-2	NA	CSAHKVAGELFF	TGCAGTGCCCATAAAGTGGCCGGGGAGCTGTTTTTT
NA	TRBV29-1	TRBJ2-7	TRBD2	CSAGTSGDYEQYF	TGCAGCGCTGGGACTAGCGGGGACTACGAGCAGTACTTC
few	TRBV5-1	TRBJ2-3	NA	CASSLGRIDTQYF	TGCGCCAGCAGCTTGGGACGAATAGATACGCAGTATTTT
many	TRBV29-1	TRBJ2-7	NA	CSVEDHEQYF	TGCAGCGTTGAAGACCACGAGCAGTACTTC
few	TRBV6-2/TRBV6-3	TRBJ2-1	TRBD2	CASSQRDWGGDEQFF	TGTGCCAGCAGCCAACGGGACTGGGGGGGGGATGAGCAGTTCTTC
NA	TRBV19	TRBJ2-1	TRBD1	CASSVPGQDAYNEQFF	TGTGCCAGTAGTGTTCCGGGACAGGACGCATACAATGAGCAGTTCTTC
NA	TRBV7-2	TRBJ2-1	NA	CASSLNLVNEQFF	TGTGCCAGCAGCCTCAATCTAGTCAACGAGCAGTTCTTC
NA	TRBV7-9	TRBJ1-4	NA	CASSLSSGENEKLFF	TGTGCCAGCAGCTTAAGTTCAGGGGAGAATGAAAAACTGTTTTTT
NA	TRBV5-6	TRBJ2-7	TRBD1	CASSLHRGNEQYF	TGTGCCAGCAGCTTGCACAGGGGTAACGAGCAGTACTTC